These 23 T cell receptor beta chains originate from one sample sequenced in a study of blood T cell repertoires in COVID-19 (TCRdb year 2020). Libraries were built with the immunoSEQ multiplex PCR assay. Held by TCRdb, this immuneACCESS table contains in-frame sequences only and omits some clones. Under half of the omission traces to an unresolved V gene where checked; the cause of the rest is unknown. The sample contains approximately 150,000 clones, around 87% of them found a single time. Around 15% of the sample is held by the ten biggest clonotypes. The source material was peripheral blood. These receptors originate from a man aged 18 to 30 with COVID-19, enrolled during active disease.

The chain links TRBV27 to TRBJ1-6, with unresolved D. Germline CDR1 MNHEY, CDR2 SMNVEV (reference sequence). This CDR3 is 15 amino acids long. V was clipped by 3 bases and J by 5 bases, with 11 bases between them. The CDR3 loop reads CASSFHSRHNSPLHF. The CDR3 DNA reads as TGTGCCAGCAGTTTTCATAGCAGACATAATTCACCCCTCCACTTT.

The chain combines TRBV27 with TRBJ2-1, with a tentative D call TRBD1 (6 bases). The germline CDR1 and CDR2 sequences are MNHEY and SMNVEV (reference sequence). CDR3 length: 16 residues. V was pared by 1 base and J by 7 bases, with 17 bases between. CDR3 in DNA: TGTGCCAGCAGTTTATTCCCTAGGGGTAGGGGGAATGAGCAGTTCTTC. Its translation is CASSLFPRGRGNEQFF.

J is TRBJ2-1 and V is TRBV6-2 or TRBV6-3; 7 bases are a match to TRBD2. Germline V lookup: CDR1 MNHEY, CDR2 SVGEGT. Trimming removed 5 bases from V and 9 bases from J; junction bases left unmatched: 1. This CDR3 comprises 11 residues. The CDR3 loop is CASSSGVEQFF. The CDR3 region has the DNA TGTGCCAGCAGTAGCGGGGTTGAGCAGTTCTTC.

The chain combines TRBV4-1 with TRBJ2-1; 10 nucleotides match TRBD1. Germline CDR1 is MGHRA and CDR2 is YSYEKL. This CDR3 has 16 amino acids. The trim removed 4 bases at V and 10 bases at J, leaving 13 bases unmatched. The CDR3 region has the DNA TGCGCCAGCAGCCTCCGACAGGGGGCTGGATATTGGGAGCAGTTCTTC. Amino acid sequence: CASSLRQGAGYWEQFF.

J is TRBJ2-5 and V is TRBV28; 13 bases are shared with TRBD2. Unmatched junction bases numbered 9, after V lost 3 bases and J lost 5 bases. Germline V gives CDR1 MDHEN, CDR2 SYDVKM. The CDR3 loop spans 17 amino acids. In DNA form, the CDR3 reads TGTGCCAGCAGTTTGTCTCAACTAGCGGGAGGGGAGGAGACCCAGTACTTC. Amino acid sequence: CASSLSQLAGGEETQYF.

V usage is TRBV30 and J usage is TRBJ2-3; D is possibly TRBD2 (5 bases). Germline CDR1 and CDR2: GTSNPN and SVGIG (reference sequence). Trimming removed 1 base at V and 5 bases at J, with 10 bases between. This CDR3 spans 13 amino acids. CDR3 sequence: CAWSAGYLDTQYF. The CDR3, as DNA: TGTGCCTGGAGTGCGGGGTATCTAGATACGCAGTATTTT.

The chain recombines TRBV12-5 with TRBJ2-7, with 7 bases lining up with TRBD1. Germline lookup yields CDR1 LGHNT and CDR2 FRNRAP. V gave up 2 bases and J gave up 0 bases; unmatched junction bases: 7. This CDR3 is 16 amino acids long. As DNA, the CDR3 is TGTGCTAGTGGTTTGATAACAGGGGTTAGCTCCTACGAGCAGTACTTC. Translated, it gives CASGLITGVSSYEQYF.

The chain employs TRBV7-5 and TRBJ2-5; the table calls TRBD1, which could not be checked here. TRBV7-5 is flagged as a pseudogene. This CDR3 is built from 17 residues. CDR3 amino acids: CARSLSGTGGAEETQYF. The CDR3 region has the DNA TGTGCCAGAAGCTTATCCGGGACAGGGGGCGCGGAAGAGACCCAGTACTTC.

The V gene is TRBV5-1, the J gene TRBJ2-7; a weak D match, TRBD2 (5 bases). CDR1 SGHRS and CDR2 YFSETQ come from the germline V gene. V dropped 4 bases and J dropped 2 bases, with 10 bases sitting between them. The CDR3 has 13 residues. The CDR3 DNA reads TGCGCCAGCAGCCCGAGGGCGGCCTACGAGCAGTACTTC. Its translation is CASSPRAAYEQYF.

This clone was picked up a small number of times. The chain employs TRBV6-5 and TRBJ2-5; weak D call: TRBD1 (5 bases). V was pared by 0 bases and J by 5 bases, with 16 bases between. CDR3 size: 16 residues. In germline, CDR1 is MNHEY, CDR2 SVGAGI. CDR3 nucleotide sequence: TGTGCCAGCAGTTACTCTGGGCAGGGTAGAGGCGAGACCCAGTACTTC. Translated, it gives CASSYSGQGRGETQYF.

In DNA form, the CDR3 reads TGCAGCGTTGGCGCTATTTTATCTGATACGCAGTATTTT. Residues: CSVGAILSDTQYF. The chain employs TRBV29-1 and TRBJ2-3; unclear D gene. The CDR3 extends over 13 amino acids. V was trimmed by 4 bases and J by 6 bases, leaving 14 bases between them. Per germline, CDR1 SQVTM and CDR2 ANQGSEA.

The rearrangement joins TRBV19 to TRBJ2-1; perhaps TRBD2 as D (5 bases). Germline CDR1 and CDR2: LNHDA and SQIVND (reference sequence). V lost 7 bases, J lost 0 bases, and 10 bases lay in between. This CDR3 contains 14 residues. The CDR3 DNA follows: TGTGCCAGTAACCAGCGGCACTCCTACAATGAGCAGTTCTTC. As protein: CASNQRHSYNEQFF.

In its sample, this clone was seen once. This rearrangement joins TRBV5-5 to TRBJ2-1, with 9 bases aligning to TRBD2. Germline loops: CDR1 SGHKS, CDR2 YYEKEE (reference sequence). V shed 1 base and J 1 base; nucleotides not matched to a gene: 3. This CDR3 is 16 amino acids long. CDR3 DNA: TGTGCCAGCAGCTTGACTAGCGGGTTATCCTACAATGAGCAGTTCTTC. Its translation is CASSLTSGLSYNEQFF. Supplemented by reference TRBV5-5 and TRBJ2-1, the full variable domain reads DAGVTQSPTHLIKTRGQQVTLRCSPISGHKSVSWYQQVLGQGPQFIFQYYEKEERGRGNFPDRFSARQFPNYSSELNVNALLLGDSALYLCASSLTSGLSYNEQFFGPGTRLTVL.

The CDR3 DNA is TGTGCCAGCTCATCGGGACATTTAAACTATGGCTACACCTTC. It codes for CASSSGHLNYGYTF. The V gene is TRBV18, the J gene TRBJ1-2; a possible D gene is TRBD1 (6 bases). The germline V gene encodes CDR1 KGHSH and CDR2 LQKENI. V shed 5 bases and J shed 2 bases, with 12 bases lying between them. This CDR3 region has 14 residues.

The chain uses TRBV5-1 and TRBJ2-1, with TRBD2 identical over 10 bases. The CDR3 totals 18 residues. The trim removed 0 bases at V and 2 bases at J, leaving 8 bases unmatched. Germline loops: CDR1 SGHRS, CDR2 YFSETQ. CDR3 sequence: CASSLGLLAGGPYNEQFF. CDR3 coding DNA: TGCGCCAGCAGCTTGGGATTGTTAGCGGGAGGTCCCTACAATGAGCAGTTCTTC.

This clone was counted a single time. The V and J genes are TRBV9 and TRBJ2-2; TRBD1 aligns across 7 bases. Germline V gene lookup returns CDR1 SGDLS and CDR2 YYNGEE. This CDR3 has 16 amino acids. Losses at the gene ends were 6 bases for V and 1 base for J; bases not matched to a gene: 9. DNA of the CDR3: TGTGCCAGCACCCTATCTAGGACAGGGAACACCGGGGAGCTGTTTTTT. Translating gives CASTLSRTGNTGELFF.

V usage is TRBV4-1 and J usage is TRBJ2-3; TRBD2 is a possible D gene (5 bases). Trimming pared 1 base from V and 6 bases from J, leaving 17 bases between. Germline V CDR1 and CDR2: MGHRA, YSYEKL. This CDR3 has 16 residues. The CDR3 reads CASSQVASLMVDTQYF. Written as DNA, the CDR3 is TGCGCCAGCAGCCAAGTCGCTAGCTTGATGGTGGATACGCAGTATTTT.

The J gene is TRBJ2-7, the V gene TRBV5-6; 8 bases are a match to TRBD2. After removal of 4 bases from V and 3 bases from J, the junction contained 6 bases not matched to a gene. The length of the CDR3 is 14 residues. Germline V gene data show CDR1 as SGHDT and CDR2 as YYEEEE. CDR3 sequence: CASSTGLGGYEQYF. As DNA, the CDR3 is TGTGCCAGCAGCACGGGACTAGGGGGCTACGAGCAGTACTTC.

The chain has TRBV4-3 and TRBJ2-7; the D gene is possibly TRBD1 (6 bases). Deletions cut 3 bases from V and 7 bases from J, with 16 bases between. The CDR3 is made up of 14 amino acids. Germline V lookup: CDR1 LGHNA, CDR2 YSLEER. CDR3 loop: CASSQTTGGGEQYF. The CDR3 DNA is TGCGCCAGCAGCCAGACCACTGGGGGCGGTGAGCAGTACTTC.

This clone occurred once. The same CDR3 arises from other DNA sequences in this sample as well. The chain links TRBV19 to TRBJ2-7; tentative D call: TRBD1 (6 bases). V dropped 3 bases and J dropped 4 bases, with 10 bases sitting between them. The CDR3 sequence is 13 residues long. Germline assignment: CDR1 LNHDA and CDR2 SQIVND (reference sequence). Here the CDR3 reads CASSMGRGYEQYF. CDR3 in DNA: TGTGCCAGTAGTATGGGCAGGGGATACGAGCAGTACTTC.

The CDR3 loop reads CASHTLGTGTKETQYF. CDR3 DNA: TGTGCCAGCCACACGCTGGGGACCGGGACAAAAGAGACCCAGTACTTC. The chain recombines TRBV28 with TRBJ2-5; TRBD1 is a possible D gene (6 bases). The CDR3 contains 16 residues. Trimming pared 8 bases from V and 3 bases from J, leaving 22 bases between. Germline CDR1 MDHEN, CDR2 SYDVKM.

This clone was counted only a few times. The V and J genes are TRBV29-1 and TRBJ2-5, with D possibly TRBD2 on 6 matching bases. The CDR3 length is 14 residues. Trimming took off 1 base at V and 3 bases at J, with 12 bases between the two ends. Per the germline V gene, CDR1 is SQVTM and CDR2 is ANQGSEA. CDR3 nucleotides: TGCAGCGTTGAAGCGGAGGGGTGGGAAGAGACCCAGTACTTC. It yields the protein CSVEAEGWEETQYF.

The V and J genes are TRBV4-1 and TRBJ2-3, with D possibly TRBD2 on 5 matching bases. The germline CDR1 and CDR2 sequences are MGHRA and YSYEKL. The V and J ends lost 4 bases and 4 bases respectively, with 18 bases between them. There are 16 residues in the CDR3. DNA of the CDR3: TGCGCCAGCAGCCCCTACGGCCCTCTGCGGGCAGATACGCAGTATTTT. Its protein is CASSPYGPLRADTQYF.